A single sample gave rise to the 20 T cell receptor beta chains below, sequenced in a study of cytomegalovirus exposure and HLA in healthy donors. Profiling relied on immunoSEQ multiplex PCR, and the TCRdb table lists in-frame clones only, not all of them. This sample has over 110,000 clones, with around 87% found just once. What was sequenced was PBMCs. The receptors here all came from a man between 18 and 29 years old in good health and CMV-seropositive.

The chain joins TRBV18 to TRBJ2-1; 8 nucleotides match TRBD2. CDR1 KGHSH and CDR2 LQKENI come from the germline V gene. The length of the CDR3 is 15 residues. V lost 3 bases, J lost 7 bases, and 8 bases stayed unmatched. CDR3 amino acids: CASSPLAGSGNEQFF. CDR3 in DNA: TGTGCCAGCTCACCCTTAGCGGGGTCGGGAAATGAGCAGTTCTTC.

This chain uses TRBV7-6 with TRBJ1-3; D possibly corresponds to TRBD1 (5 bases). This CDR3 is 14 amino acids long. Trimming removed 1 base at V and 4 bases at J, with 8 bases between. From germline, CDR1 is SGHVS and CDR2 FNYEAQ. CDR3 bases: TGTGCCAGCAGCTTAGATGCAGGGGGAAACACCATATATTTT. Translation: CASSLDAGGNTIYF.

This clone was seen a single time. This chain uses TRBV10-3 with TRBJ1-3, with D unclear. The germline V gene encodes CDR1 ENHRY and CDR2 SYGVKD. The V and J ends lost 6 bases and 3 bases respectively, with 6 bases between them. This CDR3 has 12 amino acids. The CDR3 region is CAISVDGNTIYF. CDR3 in DNA: TGTGCCATCAGCGTAGATGGAAACACCATATATTTT.

The J gene is TRBJ1-5, the V gene TRBV27; D perhaps matches TRBD1 (5 bases). The CDR3 consists of 13 residues. Trimming shortened V by 3 bases and J by 11 bases, and 14 bases separated the two germline ends. Germline CDR1 reads MNHEY; CDR2 reads SMNVEV (reference sequence). The CDR3 protein is CASSLGPLRAQHF. The CDR3, as DNA: TGTGCCAGCAGTTTGGGGCCCCTTAGGGCCCAGCATTTT.

The V gene is TRBV25-1, the J gene TRBJ2-1, with 7 bases aligning to TRBD1. Germline V gene data show CDR1 as MGHDK and CDR2 as SYGVNS. The CDR3 runs to 14 residues. With 4 bases clipped from V and 7 bases from J, the junction kept 7 bases outside the gene matches. The CDR3 DNA follows: TGTGCCAGCAGTGTCACCACGACAGGGAATGAGCAGTTCTTC. Translation: CASSVTTTGNEQFF.

As concerns this clone: The sample holds other DNA sequences that translate to the same CDR3. The V call is TRBV5-6, the J call TRBJ2-5, with 9 nucleotides matching TRBD1. J gave up 4 bases and V 2 bases, and 3 bases lay outside the gene matches. The CDR3 contains 14 residues. Germline CDR1 reads SGHDT; CDR2 reads YYEEEE. CDR3 DNA: TGTGCCAGCAGCTTTGGACAGGGGCTAGAGACCCAGTACTTC. It encodes CASSFGQGLETQYF.

The rearrangement uses TRBV27 and TRBJ2-1; tentatively, D is TRBD1 (5 bases). This CDR3 is built from 12 residues. With 3 bases removed from V and 13 bases from J, the gap between germline ends came to 13 bases. The germline gives CDR1 MNHEY, CDR2 SMNVEV (reference sequence). The CDR3 DNA reads as TGTGCCAGCAGTTTTTGGGGCAGCTTTCAGTTCTTC. This gives the protein CASSFWGSFQFF.

V gene TRBV29-1 combines with J gene TRBJ1-3, with 7 positions matching TRBD1. The CDR3 sequence is 15 residues long. Germline loops: CDR1 SQVTM, CDR2 ANQGSEA. J gave up 1 base and V 7 bases, and 10 bases lay outside the gene matches. CDR3 in amino acids: CSALTGVESGNTIYF. DNA for the CDR3: TGCAGCGCTTTAACAGGGGTCGAGTCTGGAAACACCATATATTTT.

CDR3 in amino acids: CASSPRTGTYEQYF. CDR3 sequence (DNA): TGTGCCAGCAGCCCCCGGACAGGAACCTACGAGCAGTACTTC. The V gene is TRBV11-2, the J gene TRBJ2-7; TRBD1 matches 7 bases. Trimming took 5 bases from V and 2 from J; bases not matched to a gene: 6. The CDR3 extends over 14 amino acids. Per the germline V gene, CDR1 is SGHAT and CDR2 is FQNNGV.

This chain joins TRBV29-1 and TRBJ1-1; 8 nucleotides line up with TRBD1. The germline gives CDR1 SQVTM, CDR2 ANQGSEA. Germline trimming cut 5 bases from V and 7 bases from J; bases unmatched to any gene: 18. This CDR3 spans 16 amino acids. This CDR3 is CSVRGGQGYLADEAFF. The CDR3 DNA reads as TGCAGCGTTCGTGGAGGACAGGGTTATTTGGCGGATGAAGCTTTCTTT. The full variable domain, completed using reference TRBV29-1 and TRBJ1-1, is SAVISQKPSRDICQRGTSLTIQCQVDSQVTMMFWYRQQPGQSLTLIATANQGSEATYESGFVIDKFPISRPNLTFSTLTVSNMSPEDSSIYLCSVRGGQGYLADEAFFGQGTRLTVV.

The rearrangement joins TRBV11-2 to TRBJ2-1; 14 bases map to TRBD2. This CDR3 is 16 amino acids long. Germline CDR1 is SGHAT and CDR2 is FQNNGV. The V segment lost 3 bases and the J segment 5 bases; nucleotides outside the gene matches: 3. CDR3 nucleotide sequence: TGTGCCAGCAGCTTTCTGACTAGCGGGAGGGACAATGAGCAGTTCTTC. Its translation is CASSFLTSGRDNEQFF.

The chain combines TRBV2 with TRBJ2-1, with 8 bases matching TRBD2. After removal of 5 bases from V and 5 bases from J, the junction contained 11 bases not matched to a gene. CDR1 is SNHLY, CDR2 FYNNEI, per germline. This CDR3 is built from 16 residues. The CDR3 loop is CASSSPGTRGHNEQFF. CDR3 sequence (DNA): TGTGCCAGCAGTTCCCCCGGGACTAGAGGGCACAATGAGCAGTTCTTC.

The chain combines TRBV6-6 with TRBJ1-3; possibly TRBD1 for D (5 bases). V was shortened by 4 bases and J by 2 bases, with 15 bases between the two germline ends. CDR1 is MNHNY and CDR2 is SVGAGI in the germline V gene (reference sequence). The CDR3 has 16 residues. The CDR3 DNA reads TGTGCCAGCAGTTCCGCGTTCCGGACAACTGGAAACACCATATATTTT. It yields the protein CASSSAFRTTGNTIYF.

The chain uses TRBV18 and TRBJ1-5; D uncertain. Germline lookup yields CDR1 KGHSH and CDR2 LQKENI. This CDR3 is built from 16 residues. V lost 2 bases and J 1 base, leaving 12 bases between the germline ends. The CDR3, as DNA: TGTGCCAGCTCACCAACGTTGTCTCAGAGCAATCAGCCCCAGCATTTT. Translation: CASSPTLSQSNQPQHF. The full variable domain, with the rest looked up from reference TRBV18 and TRBJ1-5, is NAGVMQNPRHLVRRRGQEARLRCSPMKGHSHVYWYRQLPEEGLKFMVYLQKENIIDESGMPKERFSAEFPKEGPSILRIQQVVRGDSAAYFCASSPTLSQSNQPQHFGDGTRLSIL.

The V and J genes are TRBV5-8 and TRBJ1-1; no reliable D call. The CDR3 covers 14 residues. Germline lookup yields CDR1 SGHTS and CDR2 YDEGEE. Trimming stripped 4 bases from V and 8 bases from J, with 18 bases between. As DNA, the CDR3 is TGTGCCAGCAGCCCAACCCAAACTAGGAGGGAAGCTTTCTTT. Encoded protein: CASSPTQTRREAFF.

The rearrangement uses TRBV28 and TRBJ2-1; 7 positions match TRBD2. The junction had 7 bases not matched to a gene; V was cut back by 5 bases and J by 0 bases. This CDR3 has 16 amino acids. Looked up from germline, CDR1 is MDHEN and CDR2 is SYDVKM. CDR3 coding DNA: TGTGCCAGCAGTACGGTGGGAGGGAGCTCCTACAATGAGCAGTTCTTC. Amino acids: CASSTVGGSSYNEQFF.

The rearrangement uses TRBV10-1 and TRBJ1-1; possible D gene TRBD1, 5 bases. Trimming cost V 0 bases and J 5 bases, with 10 bases left between them. Germline-derived CDR1 and CDR2 are WNHNN and SYGVQD (reference sequence). The CDR3 is 14 amino acids. CDR3 amino acids: CASSESRARTEAFF. The DNA of the CDR3 is TGCGCCAGCAGTGAGTCCAGGGCGCGGACTGAAGCTTTCTTT.

The chain links TRBV28 to TRBJ1-1; TRBD1 agrees at 7 bases. Germline-derived CDR1 and CDR2 are MDHEN and SYDVKM. Trimming took 4 bases from V and 1 from J; bases not matched to a gene: 3. This CDR3 is 14 amino acids long. CDR3 DNA: TGTGCCAGCAGTTCTACAGGGGAGAACACTGAAGCTTTCTTT. Amino acids: CASSSTGENTEAFF.

The V gene is TRBV5-1, the J gene TRBJ1-4; a possible D gene is TRBD1 (5 bases). The V gene lost 1 base and the J gene lost 6 bases, with 13 bases spanning the gap. The CDR3 length is 15 residues. Germline assignment: CDR1 SGHRS and CDR2 YFSETQ. CDR3 sequence: CASSLSSRADEKLFF. CDR3 bases: TGCGCCAGCAGCTTGAGTAGCAGGGCAGATGAAAAACTGTTTTTT.

The chain carries TRBV2 and TRBJ2-3; a possible D gene is TRBD1 (5 bases). The V end lost 5 bases, the J end lost 0 bases, and 9 bases lay between the germline ends. Germline V gene lookup returns CDR1 SNHLY and CDR2 FYNNEI. CDR3 length equals 14 residues. The CDR3 nucleotides are TGTGCCAGCAGTTCGACAGCGAGCACAGATACGCAGTATTTT. Encoded protein: CASSSTASTDTQYF.